The clone carrying this T cell receptor (beta chain) occurred many times. As yet, its antigen is unknown. The entry originates in a study of T cells in Graves' hyperthyroidism and ophthalmopathy. This CDR3 has 13 residues. Germline V gives CDR1 SGHRS, CDR2 YFSETQ. Trimming took off 4 bases at V and 4 bases at J, with 8 bases between the two ends. Points from the study as a whole: Ophthalmopathy was identified by the model a median about six months ahead of onset.

Template material for amplifying TCR beta CDR3 regions consisted of RNA transcripts. TCR CDR3 regions were first amplified by RT-PCR with HTBI primers. MiXCR was run by TCRdb on the multiplex PCR reads, yielding one entry per CDR3 protein. The repertoire includes 550,000 to 650,000 distinct CDR3 sequences, around 15% of them detected once, and 11% to 15% sits in the top ten. Uncontrolled infection, other autoimmune disease, pregnancy or lactation disqualified patients from enrolment. PBMCs were collected from an approximately 9 ml volume of fresh peripheral blood. The rearrangement uses TRBV5-1 and TRBJ2-2; D is undetermined. The receptor was derived from a woman aged 40 to 50 with Graves' hyperthyroidism. The sequencing sample was made of blood. CDR3 in DNA: TGCGCCAGCAGCGCATTACCCACCGGGGAGCTGTTTTTT. Protein sequence: CASSALPTGELFF.